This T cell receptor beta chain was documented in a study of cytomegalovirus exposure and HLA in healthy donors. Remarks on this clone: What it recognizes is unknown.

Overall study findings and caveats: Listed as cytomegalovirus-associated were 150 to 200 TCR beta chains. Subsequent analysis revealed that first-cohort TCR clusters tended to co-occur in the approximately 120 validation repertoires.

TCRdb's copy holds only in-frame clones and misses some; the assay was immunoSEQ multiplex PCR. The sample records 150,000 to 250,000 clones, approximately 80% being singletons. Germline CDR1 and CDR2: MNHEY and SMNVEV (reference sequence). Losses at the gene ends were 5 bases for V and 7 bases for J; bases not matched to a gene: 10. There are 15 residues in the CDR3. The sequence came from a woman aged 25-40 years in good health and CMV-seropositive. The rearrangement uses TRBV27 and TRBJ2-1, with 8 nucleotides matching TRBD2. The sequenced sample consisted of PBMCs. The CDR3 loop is CASSPLSGSENEQFF. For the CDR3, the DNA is TGTGCCAGCAGTCCCCTGAGCGGGAGTGAAAATGAGCAGTTCTTC.